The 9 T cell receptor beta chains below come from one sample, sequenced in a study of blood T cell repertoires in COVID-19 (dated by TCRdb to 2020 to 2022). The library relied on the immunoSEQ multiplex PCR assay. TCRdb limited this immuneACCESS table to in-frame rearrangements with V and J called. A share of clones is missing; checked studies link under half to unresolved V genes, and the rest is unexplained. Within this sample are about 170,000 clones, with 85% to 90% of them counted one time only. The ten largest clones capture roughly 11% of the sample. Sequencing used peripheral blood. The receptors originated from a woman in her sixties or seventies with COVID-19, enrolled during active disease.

CDR3 bases: TGTGCCAGCAGCGGGGGGGGGCGACTTAATGAAAAACTGTTTTTT. This encodes CASSGGGRLNEKLFF. The chain recombines TRBV5-4 with TRBJ1-4, with D perhaps TRBD1 (6 bases). V was clipped by 4 bases and J by 4 bases, with 14 bases between them. The CDR3 has 15 amino acids. Germline-derived CDR1 and CDR2 are SGHNT and YYREEE (reference sequence).

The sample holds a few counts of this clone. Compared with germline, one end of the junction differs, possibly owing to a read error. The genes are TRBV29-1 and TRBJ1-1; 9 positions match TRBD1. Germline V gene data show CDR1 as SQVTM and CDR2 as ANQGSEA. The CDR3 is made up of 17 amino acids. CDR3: CSAEGPQGARKNTEAFF. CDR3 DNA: TGCAGCGCTGAAGGGCCACAGGGGGCGCGAAAGAACACTGAAGCTTTCTTT.

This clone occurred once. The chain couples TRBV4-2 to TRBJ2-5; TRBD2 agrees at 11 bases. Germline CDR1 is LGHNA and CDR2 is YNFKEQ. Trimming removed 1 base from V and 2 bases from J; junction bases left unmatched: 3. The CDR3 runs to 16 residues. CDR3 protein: CASSQALAGGQETQYF. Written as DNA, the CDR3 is TGTGCCAGCAGCCAAGCCCTAGCGGGAGGACAAGAGACCCAGTACTTC.

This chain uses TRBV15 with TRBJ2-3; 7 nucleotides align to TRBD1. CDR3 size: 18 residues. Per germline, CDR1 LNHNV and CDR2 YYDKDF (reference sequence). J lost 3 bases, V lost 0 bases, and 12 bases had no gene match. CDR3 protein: CATSRDLLAGGLTDTQYF. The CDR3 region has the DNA TGTGCCACCAGCAGAGATCTCTTGGCAGGGGGTTTGACAGATACGCAGTATTTT.

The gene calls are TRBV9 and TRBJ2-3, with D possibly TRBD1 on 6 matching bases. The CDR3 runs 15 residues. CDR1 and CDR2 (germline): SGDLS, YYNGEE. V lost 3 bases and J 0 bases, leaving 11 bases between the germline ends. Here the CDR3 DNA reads TGTGCCAGCAGCGCCACCGGACAGAGCACAGATACGCAGTATTTT. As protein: CASSATGQSTDTQYF.

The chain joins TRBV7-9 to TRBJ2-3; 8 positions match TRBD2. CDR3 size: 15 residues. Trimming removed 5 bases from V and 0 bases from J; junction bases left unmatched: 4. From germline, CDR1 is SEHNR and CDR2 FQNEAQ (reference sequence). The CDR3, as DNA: TGTGCCAGCAGCAATAGCGGGGAAAGCACAGATACGCAGTATTTT. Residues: CASSNSGESTDTQYF. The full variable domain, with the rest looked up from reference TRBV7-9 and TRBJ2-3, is DTGVSQNPRHKITKRGQNVTFRCDPISEHNRLYWYRQTLGQGPEFLTYFQNEAQLEKSRLLSDRFSAERPKGSFSTLEIQRTEQGDSAMYLCASSNSGESTDTQYFGPGTRLTVL.

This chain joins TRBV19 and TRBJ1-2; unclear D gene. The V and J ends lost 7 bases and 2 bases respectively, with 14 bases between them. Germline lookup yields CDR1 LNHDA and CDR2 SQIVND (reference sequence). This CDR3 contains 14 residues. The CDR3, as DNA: TGTGCCAGTAACCTGAGCGGCAGGAACTATGGCTACACCTTC. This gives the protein CASNLSGRNYGYTF.

CDR3 protein: CASSTELAGGAYNEQFF. CDR3 sequence (DNA): TGTGCCAGCAGCACAGAGCTAGCGGGAGGTGCCTACAATGAGCAGTTCTTC. This chain connects TRBV11-3 to TRBJ2-1, with TRBD2 matching over 11 bases. V gave up 5 bases and J gave up 2 bases; unmatched junction bases: 8. Per germline, CDR1 SGHNT and CDR2 YENEEA. The CDR3 covers 17 residues.

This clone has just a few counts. CDR3 amino acids: CASSPPGGGLNTEAFF. CDR3 DNA sequence: TGTGCCAGCAGTCCCCCAGGGGGCGGTCTGAACACTGAAGCTTTCTTT. The genes are TRBV28 and TRBJ1-1; 8 positions match TRBD1. V trimming: 5 bases; J trimming: 0 bases; junction bases outside the gene matches: 8. CDR1 MDHEN and CDR2 SYDVKM come from the germline V gene. This CDR3 comprises 16 residues. Complete variable domain (other parts from reference TRBV28 and TRBJ1-1): DVKVTQSSRYLVKRTGEKVFLECVQDMDHENMFWYRQDPGLGLRLIYFSYDVKMKEKGDIPEGYSVSREKKERFSLILESASTNQTSMYLCASSPPGGGLNTEAFFGQGTRLTVV.